The TCR beta chain under discussion was sequenced for a study of shared clonotypes between healthy human individuals. Positive CCR7 selection of CD45RO-negative cells yielded the naive CD8 cells, and terminally differentiated effector memory CD45RA+ cells were excluded. The germline V gene has CDR1 MNHEY and CDR2 SVGAGI. The V gene lost 5 bases and the J gene lost 4 bases, with 11 bases spanning the gap. This CDR3 contains 13 residues. Notes on the study in general: Sequencing depth was a factor that was expected to affect clonotype sharing among donors.

Per the original methods: Filtering differed because ImmunoSEQ produced junction-only sequences that carried no quality scores. The method was immunoSEQ multiplex PCR; TCRdb's version includes in-frame clones alone and lacks a portion of them. D and trimming were read from the DNA, whereas the V and J calls and clone size are those reported in that table. The sample includes around 2,000,000 clones, just over 90% of them seen just once. This clone was observed once. Its specificity is unknown. The rearrangement uses TRBV6-5 and TRBJ2-5; D gene unclear. The receptor was derived from a man between 18 and 35 years old in good health. Some clones in this sample may be carry-over from other donors' samples. Input material: naive CD8+ T cells from PBMCs. CDR3 sequence reads: CASSEAPVETQYF. The CDR3 coding sequence is TGTGCCAGCAGTGAAGCCCCGGTAGAGACCCAGTACTTC.